This T cell receptor beta chain emerged from a study of spatial heterogeneity in lung cancer. Study results and limitations: How many expanded intratumoral alpha and beta TCRs were present tracked the tumor mutation count, which was a count of nonsynonymous mutations.

The time point denotes: sample taken at primary tumor resection. 72 TRACERx patients with early, untreated non-small cell lung cancer donated samples. Material for sequencing was whole RNA from tumor, nontumor lung or frozen PBMC, left unsorted. The study tagged each TCR cDNA molecule with a unique molecular identifier. MiXCR, run by TCRdb on the 5' RACE reads, gives a single entry per CDR3 protein. The sample yields over 9,000 distinct CDR3 sequences, roughly 13% seen once. This clonotype was recorded many times. Its antigen is as yet unknown. This CDR3 spans 13 amino acids. Germline CDR1 SGHTS, CDR2 YDEGEE. V shed 0 bases and J shed 6 bases, with 9 bases lying between them.

The input for sequencing was lung tumor tissue, taken at surgery. The sequence derives from a male donor with early-stage non-small cell lung cancer. V and J are TRBV5-8 and TRBJ2-5; D not certain. The CDR3, as DNA: TGTGCCAGCAGCTTGGATCGCTCGAAGACCCAGTACTTC. Translating it yields CASSLDRSKTQYF.